What follows describes a single T cell receptor (beta chain). Libraries were prepared by immunoSEQ multiplex PCR; TCRdb keeps only in-frame clonotypes and omits some of them. Of roughly 150,000 clones detected, about 92% appear once; the ten largest clones hold roughly 5%. The data originate from a study of T cell responses to AZD1222 COVID-19 vaccine. This CDR3 is built from 14 residues. V dropped 5 bases and J dropped 2; count of bases not matched to a gene: 4. Looked up from germline, CDR1 is SGHNT and CDR2 is YENEEA. The TCR originated in an adult in good health. The sequencing used peripheral blood, collected on day 0 of AZD1222 vaccination. The rearrangement joins TRBV11-3 to TRBJ2-7, with TRBD1 matching 9 bases. CDR3 protein: CASSQGQGTYEQYF. CDR3 in DNA: TGTGCCAGCAGCCAGGGACAGGGTACCTACGAGCAGTACTTC. Using reference TRBV11-3 and TRBJ2-7 for the parts outside the CDR3, the full variable domain is EAGVVQSPRYKIIEKKQPVAFWCNPISGHNTLYWYLQNLGQGPELLIRYENEEAVDDSQLPKDRFSAERLKGVDSTLKIQPAELGDSAVYLCASSQGQGTYEQYFGPGTRLTVT.